This T cell receptor beta chain was sequenced during a study of T cells in localized non-small cell lung cancer. Study results and limitations: It was uninvolved adjacent lung that showed the highest T cell clonality, exceeding tumor.

In the case of this clone: Its antigen is undetermined.

Clones were sequenced by immunoSEQ multiplex PCR, and TCRdb holds only the in-frame ones, with some missing. The table records more than 1,000 clones, more than 15% of them present only once. Germline V lookup: CDR1 ENHRY, CDR2 SYGVKD. There are 14 residues in the CDR3. The germline V and J ends were trimmed by 0 bases and 6 bases, with 9 bases remaining between them. The chain carries TRBV10-3 and TRBJ1-3, with D uncertain. The sequences come from normal lung tissue next to the tumor, collected before any cancer treatment. This sequence was found in a man aged 40 to 75 with stage I squamous cell lung carcinoma. This CDR3 is CAISESGIQNTIYF. The CDR3 nucleotides read TGTGCCATCAGTGAGTCGGGTATTCAAAACACCATATATTTT.